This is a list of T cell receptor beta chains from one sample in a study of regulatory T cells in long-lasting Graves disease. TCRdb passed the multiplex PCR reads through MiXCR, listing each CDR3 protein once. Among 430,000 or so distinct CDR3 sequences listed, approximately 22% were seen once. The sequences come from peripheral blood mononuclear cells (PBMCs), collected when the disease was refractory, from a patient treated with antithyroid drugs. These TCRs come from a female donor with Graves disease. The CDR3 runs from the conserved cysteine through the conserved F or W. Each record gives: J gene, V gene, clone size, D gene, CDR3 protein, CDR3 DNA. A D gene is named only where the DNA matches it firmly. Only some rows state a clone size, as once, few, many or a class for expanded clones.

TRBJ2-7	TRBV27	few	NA	CASSPRADIREQYF	TGTGCCAGCAGCCCCCGCGCGGACATACGGGAGCAGTACTTC
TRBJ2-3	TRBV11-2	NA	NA	CASSLGQGRITDTQYF	TGTGCCAGCAGCTTAGGGCAGGGGCGAATCACAGATACGCAGTATTTT
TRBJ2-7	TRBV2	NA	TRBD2	CASSDTGGGEAQYF	TGTGCCAGCAGTGATACGGGAGGGGGAGAGGCCCAGTACTTC
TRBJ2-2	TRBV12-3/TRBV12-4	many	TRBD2	CASNHPGGLTGELFF	TGTGCCAGCAATCATCCGGGAGGTCTTACCGGGGAGCTGTTTTTT
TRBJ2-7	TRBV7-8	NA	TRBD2	CASSLDLGGRAMGEQYF	TGTGCCAGCAGCTTAGATCTCGGCGGGAGGGCGATGGGCGAGCAGTACTTC
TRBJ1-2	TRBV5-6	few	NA	CASSFYQRANYGYTF	TGTGCCAGCAGCTTTTACCAGAGAGCTAACTATGGCTACACCTTC
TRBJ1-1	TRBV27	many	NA	CASRGHTEAFF	TGTGCCAGCAGGGGTCACACTGAAGCTTTCTTT
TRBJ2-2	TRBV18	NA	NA	CASSPASGELFF	TGTGCCAGCTCACCTGCATCCGGGGAGCTGTTTTTT
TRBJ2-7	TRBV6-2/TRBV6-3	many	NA	CASSSRDPTYEQYF	TGTGCCAGCAGTAGCCGGGACCCAACCTACGAGCAGTACTTC
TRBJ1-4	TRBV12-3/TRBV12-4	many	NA	CASSPRPHEKLFF	TGTGCCAGCAGTCCACGGCCGCATGAAAAACTGTTTTTT
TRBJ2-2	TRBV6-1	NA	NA	CASTAGRGADAGENGELFF	TGTGCCAGCACTGCAGGTCGGGGGGCCGACGCGGGAGAGAACGGGGAGCTGTTTTTT
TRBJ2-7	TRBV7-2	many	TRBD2	CASSPGLVVHEQYF	TGTGCCAGCAGCCCTGGACTAGTGGTTCACGAGCAGTACTTC
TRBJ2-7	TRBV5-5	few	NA	CASSPRANSYEQYF	TGTGCCAGCAGCCCCCGGGCCAACTCCTACGAGCAGTACTTC
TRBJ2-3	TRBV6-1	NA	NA	CAAARRGTSTSTDTQYF	TGTGCCGCAGCACGTAGGGGAACATCGACTAGCACAGATACGCAGTATTTT
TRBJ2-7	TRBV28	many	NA	CASSRGRLEQYF	TGTGCCAGCAGTCGGGGGAGGCTAGAGCAGTACTTC
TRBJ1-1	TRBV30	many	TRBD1	CAWTGTGGPGAFF	TGTGCCTGGACCGGGACAGGGGGACCGGGAGCTTTCTTT
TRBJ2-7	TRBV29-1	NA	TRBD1	CSVEEGQGTNEQYF	TGCAGCGTTGAGGAGGGACAGGGGACCAACGAGCAGTACTTC
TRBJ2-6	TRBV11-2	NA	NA	CASSLDGANVLTF	TGTGCCAGCAGCTTAGATGGGGCCAACGTCCTGACTTTC
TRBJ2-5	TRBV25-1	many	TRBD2	CASSTSSGRPLETQYF	TGTGCCAGCAGTACAAGTAGCGGGAGACCCCTGGAGACCCAGTACTTC
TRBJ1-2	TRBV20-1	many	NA	CSAGSDGGYTF	TGCAGTGCCGGGAGCGACGGAGGCTACACCTTC
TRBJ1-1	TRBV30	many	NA	CAWSRTNTEAFF	TGTGCCTGGAGCAGGACGAACACTGAAGCTTTCTTT
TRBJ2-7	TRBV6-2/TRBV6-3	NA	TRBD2	CASSSTSEPSYEQYF	TGTGCCAGCAGCTCGACTAGCGAACCCTCCTACGAGCAGTACTTC
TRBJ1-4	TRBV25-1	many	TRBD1	CASSPGTAIEKLFF	TGTGCCAGCAGTCCCGGGACAGCGATCGAAAAACTGTTTTTT
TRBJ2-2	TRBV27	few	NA	CASSGEWDTGELFF	TGTGCCAGCAGCGGAGAGTGGGACACCGGGGAGCTGTTTTTT
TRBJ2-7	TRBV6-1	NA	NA	CASEDTSGLIEQYF	TGTGCCAGCGAGGATACCTCGGGGCTAATCGAGCAGTACTTC
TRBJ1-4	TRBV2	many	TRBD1	CASNDRGNEKLFF	TGTGCCAGCAACGACAGGGGAAATGAAAAACTGTTTTTT